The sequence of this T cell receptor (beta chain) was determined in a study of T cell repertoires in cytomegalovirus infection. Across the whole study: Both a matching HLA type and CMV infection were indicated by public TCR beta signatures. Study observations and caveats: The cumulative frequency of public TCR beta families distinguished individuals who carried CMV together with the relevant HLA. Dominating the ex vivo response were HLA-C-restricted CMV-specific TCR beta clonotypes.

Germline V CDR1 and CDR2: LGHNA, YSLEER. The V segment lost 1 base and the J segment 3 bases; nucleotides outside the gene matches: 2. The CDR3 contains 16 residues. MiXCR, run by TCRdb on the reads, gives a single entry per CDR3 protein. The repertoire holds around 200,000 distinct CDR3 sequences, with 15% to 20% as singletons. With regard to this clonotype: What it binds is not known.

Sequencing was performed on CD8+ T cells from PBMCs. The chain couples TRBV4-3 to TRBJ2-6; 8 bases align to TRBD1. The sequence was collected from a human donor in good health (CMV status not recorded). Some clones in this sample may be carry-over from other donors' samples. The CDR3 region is CASSQVGTGGANVLTF. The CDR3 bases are TGCGCCAGCAGCCAAGTGGGGACAGGTGGGGCCAACGTCCTGACTTTC.